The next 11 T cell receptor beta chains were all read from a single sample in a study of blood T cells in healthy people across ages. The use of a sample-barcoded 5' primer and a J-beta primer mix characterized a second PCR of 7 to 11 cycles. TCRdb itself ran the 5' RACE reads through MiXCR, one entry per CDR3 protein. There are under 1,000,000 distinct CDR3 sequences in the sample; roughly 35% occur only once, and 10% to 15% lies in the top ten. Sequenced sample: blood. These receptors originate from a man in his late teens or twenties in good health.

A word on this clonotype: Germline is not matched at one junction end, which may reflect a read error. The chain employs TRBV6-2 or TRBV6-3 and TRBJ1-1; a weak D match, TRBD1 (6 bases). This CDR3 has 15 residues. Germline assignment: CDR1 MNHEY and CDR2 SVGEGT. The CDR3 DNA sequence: TGTGCCAGCAGGCAACAGGGTGCTAGGAACACTGAACCTTTCTTT. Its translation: CASRQQGARNTEPFF.

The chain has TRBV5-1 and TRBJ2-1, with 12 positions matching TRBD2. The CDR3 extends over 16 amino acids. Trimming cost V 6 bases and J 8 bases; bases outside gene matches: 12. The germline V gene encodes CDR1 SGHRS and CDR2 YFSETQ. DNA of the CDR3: TGCGCCAGCACCAAACTAGCGGGGGGCCCGTCGGATGAGCAGTTCTTC. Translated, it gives CASTKLAGGPSDEQFF.

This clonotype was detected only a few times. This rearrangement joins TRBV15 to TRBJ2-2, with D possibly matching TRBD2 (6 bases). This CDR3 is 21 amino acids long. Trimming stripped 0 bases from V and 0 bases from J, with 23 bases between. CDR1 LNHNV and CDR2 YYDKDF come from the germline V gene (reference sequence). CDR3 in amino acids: CATSRDPPLRRGFTNTGELFF. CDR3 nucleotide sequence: TGTGCCACCAGCAGAGATCCTCCTCTGCGACGGGGGTTTACGAACACCGGGGAGCTGTTTTTT.

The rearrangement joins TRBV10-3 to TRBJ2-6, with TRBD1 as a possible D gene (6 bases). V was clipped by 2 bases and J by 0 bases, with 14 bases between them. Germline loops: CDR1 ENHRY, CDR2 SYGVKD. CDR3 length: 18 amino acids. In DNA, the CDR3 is TGTGCCATCAGTGAGCGACAGGCGCCTAACTCTGGGGCCAACGTCCTGACTTTC. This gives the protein CAISERQAPNSGANVLTF.

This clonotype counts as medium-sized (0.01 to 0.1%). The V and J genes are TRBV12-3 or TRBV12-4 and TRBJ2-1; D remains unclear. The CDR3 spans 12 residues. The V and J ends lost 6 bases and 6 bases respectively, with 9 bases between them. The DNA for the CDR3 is TGTGCCAGCAGCTTATCTTCCAATGAGCAGTTCTTC. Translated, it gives CASSLSSNEQFF.

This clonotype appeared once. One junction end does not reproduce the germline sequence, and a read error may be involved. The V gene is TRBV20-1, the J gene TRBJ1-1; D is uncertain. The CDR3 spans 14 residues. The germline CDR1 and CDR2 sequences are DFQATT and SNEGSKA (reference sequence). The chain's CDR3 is CCASPGSTNTEAFF. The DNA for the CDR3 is TGCTGTGCATCGCCGGGATCCACGAACACTGAAGCTTTCTTT.

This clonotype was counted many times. CDR3 sequence (DNA): TGTGCCAGCAGCCCCGGGACAGAACTCCTTAACTATGGCTACACCTTC. Protein product: CASSPGTELLNYGYTF. The chain uses TRBV12-3 or TRBV12-4 and TRBJ1-2, with TRBD1 identical over 7 bases. This CDR3 region has 16 residues. V shed 6 bases, J shed 1 base, and the junction held 11 bases outside the gene matches.

The CDR3 DNA follows: TGTGCCAGCAACCCCCGGAGACGAGATCAGCCCCAGCATTTT. It translates to CASNPRRRDQPQHF. The chain is built from TRBV6-4 and TRBJ1-5; D is unresolved. V was trimmed by 7 bases and J by 5 bases, leaving 15 bases between them. CDR3 length equals 14 residues. Germline V gives CDR1 MRHNA, CDR2 SNTAGT.

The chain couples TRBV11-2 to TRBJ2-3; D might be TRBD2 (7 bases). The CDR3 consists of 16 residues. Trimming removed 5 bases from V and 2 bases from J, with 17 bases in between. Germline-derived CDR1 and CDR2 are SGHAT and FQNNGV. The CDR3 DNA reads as TGTGCCAGCAGCCTGGGGGGGGGCTCTCTCACAGATACGCAGTATTTT. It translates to CASSLGGGSLTDTQYF.

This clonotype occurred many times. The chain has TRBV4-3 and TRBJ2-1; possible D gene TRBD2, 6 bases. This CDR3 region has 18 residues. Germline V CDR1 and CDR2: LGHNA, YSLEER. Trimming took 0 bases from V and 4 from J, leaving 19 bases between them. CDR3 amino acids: CASSQESVRAGRYNEQFF. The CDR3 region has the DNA TGCGCCAGCAGCCAAGAGAGCGTTCGGGCGGGGCGATACAATGAGCAGTTCTTC.

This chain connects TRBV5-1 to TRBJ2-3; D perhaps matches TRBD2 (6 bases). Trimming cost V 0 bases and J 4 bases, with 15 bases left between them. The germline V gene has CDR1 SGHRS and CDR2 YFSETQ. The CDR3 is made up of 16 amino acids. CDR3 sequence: CASSLGVLASSDTQYF. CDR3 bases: TGCGCCAGCAGCTTGGGGGTTCTAGCGTCCTCAGATACGCAGTATTTT.